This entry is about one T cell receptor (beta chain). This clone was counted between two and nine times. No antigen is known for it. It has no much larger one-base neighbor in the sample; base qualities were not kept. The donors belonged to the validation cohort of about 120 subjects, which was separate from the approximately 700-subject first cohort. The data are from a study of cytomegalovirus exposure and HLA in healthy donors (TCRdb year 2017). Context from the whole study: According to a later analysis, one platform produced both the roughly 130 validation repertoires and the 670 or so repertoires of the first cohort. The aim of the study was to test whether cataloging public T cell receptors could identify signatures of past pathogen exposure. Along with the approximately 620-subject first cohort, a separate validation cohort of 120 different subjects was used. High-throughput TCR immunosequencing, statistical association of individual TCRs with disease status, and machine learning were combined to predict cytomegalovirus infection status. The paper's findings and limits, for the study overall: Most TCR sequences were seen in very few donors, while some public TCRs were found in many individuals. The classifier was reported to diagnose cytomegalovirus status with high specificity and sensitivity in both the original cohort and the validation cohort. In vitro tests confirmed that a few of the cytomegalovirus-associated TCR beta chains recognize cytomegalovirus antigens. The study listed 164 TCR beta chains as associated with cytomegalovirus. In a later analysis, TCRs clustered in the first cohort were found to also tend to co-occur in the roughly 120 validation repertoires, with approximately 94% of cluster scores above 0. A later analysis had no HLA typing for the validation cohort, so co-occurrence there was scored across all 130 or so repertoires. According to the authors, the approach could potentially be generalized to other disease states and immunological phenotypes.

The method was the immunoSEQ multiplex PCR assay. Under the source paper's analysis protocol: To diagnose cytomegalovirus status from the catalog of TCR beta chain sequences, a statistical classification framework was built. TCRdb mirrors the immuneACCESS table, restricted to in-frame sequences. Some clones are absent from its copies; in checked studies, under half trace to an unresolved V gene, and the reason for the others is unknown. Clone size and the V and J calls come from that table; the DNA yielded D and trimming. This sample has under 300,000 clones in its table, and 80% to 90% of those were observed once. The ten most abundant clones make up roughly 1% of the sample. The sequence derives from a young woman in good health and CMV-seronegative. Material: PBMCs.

The DNA is TGTGCCAGCAGCCCGTTGGCGGCAGACACTGAAGCTTTCTTT. This sequence encodes CASSPLAADTEAFF. This receptor chain uses TRBV5-4 and TRBJ1-1; the D gene is not confidently resolved. CDR3 length: 14 amino acids, cysteine to phenylalanine. Only the CDR3 region is kept as DNA, spanning 42 bases read in frame from base 1. The germline V gene (reference sequence) sets CDR1 to SGHNT and CDR2 to YYREEE. Between the V and J ends, shortened by 4 bases and 3 bases respectively, the junction contains 13 bases.